Below are 14 T cell receptor beta chains sequenced from a single sample in a study of T cells in Graves' hyperthyroidism and ophthalmopathy. Authors of the study amplified TCR beta CDR3 regions from RNA transcripts. TCR CDR3 underwent first-round RT-PCR with the HTBI primer set. MiXCR, run by TCRdb on the multiplex PCR reads, gives a single entry per CDR3 protein. Among approximately 400,000 distinct CDR3 sequences, 15% to 18% were seen once, and the ten largest hold roughly 7.7%. The sample consisted of blood. Receptors were obtained from a woman between 18 and 29 years old with Graves' hyperthyroidism.

This clonotype was observed a few times. The rearrangement joins TRBV6-1 to TRBJ1-4, with 7 positions matching TRBD1. The CDR3 has 15 amino acids. The germline gives CDR1 MNHNS, CDR2 SASEGT. Trimming removed 7 bases from V and 4 bases from J; junction bases left unmatched: 9. CDR3 amino acids: CASKAGDRFNEKLFF. The CDR3 region has the DNA TGTGCCAGCAAAGCAGGGGACAGATTTAATGAAAAACTGTTTTTT.

This clonotype was found many times. The chain carries TRBV7-8 and TRBJ2-7; 7 bases are shared with TRBD2. In germline, CDR1 is SGHVS, CDR2 FQNEAQ. This CDR3 comprises 15 residues. V lost 2 bases to trimming and J lost 4 bases; unmatched junction nucleotides: 8. The CDR3 DNA sequence: TGTGCCAGCAGCTTATTGCCAGCGGGGAGTTACGAGCAGTACTTC. Translated, it gives CASSLLPAGSYEQYF.

This clonotype turned up a few times. The V gene is TRBV6-5, the J gene TRBJ1-6; perhaps TRBD1 as D (5 bases). CDR1 is MNHEY and CDR2 is SVGAGI in the germline V gene. This CDR3 has 14 residues. V was cut by 2 bases and J by 5 bases, with 7 bases left in between. The CDR3 DNA is TGTGCCAGCAGTTACGACAGAGATAATTCACCCCTCCACTTT. It encodes CASSYDRDNSPLHF.

The rearrangement links TRBV7-2 to TRBJ2-1; TRBD2 agrees at 11 bases. Germline V gene sequence: CDR1 SGHTA, CDR2 FQGNSA. V gave up 5 bases and J gave up 6 bases; unmatched junction bases: 9. The CDR3 covers 16 residues. The chain's CDR3 is CASSPYLAGGPNEQFF. The CDR3, as DNA: TGTGCCAGCAGCCCGTATCTAGCGGGAGGCCCCAATGAGCAGTTCTTC.

This clonotype was seen many times. The chain joins TRBV18 to TRBJ1-1; weak D call: TRBD1 (6 bases). CDR3 length: 16 residues. V was pared by 2 bases and J by 1 base, with 14 bases between. Germline loops: CDR1 KGHSH, CDR2 LQKENI. CDR3 DNA sequence: TGTGCCAGCTCACCAGTAGGGACAAGGAGGAACACTGAAGCTTTCTTT. This sequence encodes CASSPVGTRRNTEAFF.

V and J are TRBV25-1 and TRBJ1-1; D is possibly TRBD1 (6 bases). The CDR3 contains 14 residues. Trimming removed 6 bases at V and 5 bases at J, with 16 bases between. Germline CDR1 MGHDK, CDR2 SYGVNS. The DNA of the CDR3 is TGTGCCAGCAGGGACAGACAGCACACTACTGAAGCTTTCTTT. Encoded protein: CASRDRQHTTEAFF. The variable domain in full, completed from reference TRBV25-1 and TRBJ1-1, reads EADIYQTPRYLVIGTGKKITLECSQTMGHDKMYWYQQDPGMELHLIHYSYGVNSTEKGDLSSESTVSRIRTEHFPLTLESARPSHTSQYLCASRDRQHTTEAFFGQGTRLTVV.

This clonotype occurred many times. V gene TRBV18 combines with J gene TRBJ2-2; D is unclear. The CDR3 loop spans 11 amino acids. V was cut by 9 bases and J by 5 bases, with 7 bases left in between. Germline-derived CDR1 and CDR2 are KGHSH and LQKENI. The CDR3 reads CASSWTGELFF. The CDR3 nucleotides are TGTGCCAGTAGCTGGACCGGGGAGCTGTTTTTT.

This chain links TRBV3-1 with TRBJ1-4, with D possibly being TRBD1 (5 bases). V was trimmed by 1 base and J by 16 bases, leaving 13 bases between them. Germline CDR1 LGHDT, CDR2 YNNKEL (reference sequence). The CDR3 is made up of 12 amino acids. CDR3 nucleotides: TGTGCCAGCAGCCAAGGGGGGGGTCCGTGGTTTTTT. Residues: CASSQGGGPWFF.

The sample holds a few counts of this clonotype. The J gene is TRBJ2-2, the V gene TRBV28; D not resolved. The CDR3 spans 13 residues. The V end lost 8 bases, the J end lost 2 bases, and 9 bases lay between the germline ends. Germline CDR1 MDHEN, CDR2 SYDVKM. CDR3 region: CASFSQNTGELFF. In nucleotides, the CDR3 is TGTGCCAGCTTCTCACAAAACACCGGGGAGCTGTTTTTT.

This clonotype has at least ten counts. The chain employs TRBV5-1 and TRBJ2-5; 7 bases fit TRBD1. V dropped 4 bases and J dropped 4; count of bases not matched to a gene: 7. Germline V CDR1 and CDR2: SGHRS, YFSETQ. The CDR3 spans 14 residues. The CDR3 DNA reads as TGCGCCAGCAGCCCCGACAGGGTCTCAGAGACCCAGTACTTC. Translation gives CASSPDRVSETQYF.

This clonotype was detected a few times. This chain uses TRBV12-3 or TRBV12-4 with TRBJ1-4; the D is unclear. The CDR3 has 15 residues. V dropped 5 bases and J dropped 7 bases, with 17 bases sitting between them. CDR3 region: CASSLSGPLSEKLFF. The CDR3 bases are TGTGCCAGCAGTCTATCCGGGCCTCTGAGTGAAAAACTGTTTTTT.

This clonotype was seen many times. CDR3 loop: CATYGVMGEKLFF. In DNA form, the CDR3 reads TGTGCCACCTACGGGGTAATGGGTGAAAAACTGTTTTTT. The genes are TRBV7-9 and TRBJ1-4; D gene unclear. The CDR3 spans 13 residues. Germline V lookup: CDR1 SEHNR, CDR2 FQNEAQ (reference sequence). V was pared by 10 bases and J by 7 bases, with 16 bases between.

A word on this clonotype: The conserved phenylalanine or tryptophan normally closing the CDR3 is absent here, so this likely arose from a read error. J is TRBJ2-6 and V is TRBV7-9; TRBD1 is a possible D gene (6 bases). CDR1 is SEHNR, CDR2 FQNEAQ, per germline (reference sequence). This CDR3 spans 16 amino acids. V was trimmed by 3 bases and J by 0 bases, leaving 9 bases between them. The DNA for the CDR3 is TGTGCCAGCAGCTTTGGGGGCGTCTCTGGGGCCAACGTCCTGACTTCC. Residues: CASSFGGVSGANVLTS.

This clonotype was counted ten times or more. The chain is built from TRBV20-1 and TRBJ1-4, with TRBD1 matching 9 bases. Germline assignment: CDR1 DFQATT and CDR2 SNEGSKA (reference sequence). The J segment lost 8 bases and the V segment lost 6 bases, leaving 13 bases of the junction unmatched. The CDR3 extends over 15 amino acids. The CDR3 DNA reads as TGCAGTGCCTCGGGACAGGGCGGTGCTCGAGAAAAACTGTTTTTT. Translated: CSASGQGGAREKLFF.